Presented here are 22 T cell receptor beta chains from one specimen sequenced in a study of blood T cell repertoires in COVID-19. The table came from immunoSEQ multiplex PCR; TCRdb's copy has only in-frame clones and leaves some out. Of roughly 220,000 clones listed, 90% are singletons. The specimen sequenced was PBMCs or T cells enriched from blood (not recorded which). The receptors originated from a man aged 25-40 years who had been exposed to COVID-19.

This chain joins TRBV19 and TRBJ1-2; D uncertain. The CDR3 is 15 amino acids. Germline values: CDR1 LNHDA, CDR2 SQIVND (reference sequence). With 3 bases removed from V and 6 bases from J, the gap between germline ends came to 17 bases. This chain's CDR3 is CASSISATWEDGYTF. The CDR3 DNA reads as TGTGCCAGTAGTATTTCGGCCACCTGGGAGGATGGCTACACCTTC.

The chain recombines TRBV29-1 with TRBJ1-4, with TRBD1 identical over 9 bases. The CDR3 totals 13 residues. V lost 6 bases and J lost 6; bases outside the gene matches: 5. Germline V lookup: CDR1 SQVTM, CDR2 ANQGSEA. CDR3 sequence reads: CSVPGQGDEKLFF. CDR3 nucleotide sequence: TGCAGCGTCCCGGGACAGGGAGATGAAAAACTGTTTTTT.

This chain joins TRBV23-1 and TRBJ2-3; 7 bases line up with TRBD1. TRBV23-1 falls under the ORF class, with uncertain function. J gave up 4 bases and V 6 bases, and 13 bases lay outside the gene matches. CDR3 length equals 16 residues. This CDR3 is CASSPTPGQTADTQYF. In DNA, the CDR3 is TGCGCCAGCAGCCCTACCCCGGGACAGACGGCAGATACGCAGTATTTT.

CDR3 protein: CASSTRQGENYGYTF. CDR3 sequence (DNA): TGTGCCAGTAGTACCCGACAGGGGGAGAACTATGGCTACACCTTC. The chain carries TRBV19 and TRBJ1-2; 9 nucleotides align to TRBD1. CDR3 size: 15 residues. J was trimmed by 2 bases and V by 4 bases; bases with no gene match: 5. The germline V gene has CDR1 LNHDA and CDR2 SQIVND (reference sequence).

This rearrangement joins TRBV18 to TRBJ2-7; D perhaps matches TRBD2 (5 bases). Germline V gene data show CDR1 as KGHSH and CDR2 as LQKENI. Trimming took 2 bases from V and 3 from J, leaving 8 bases between them. This CDR3 is built from 13 residues. The CDR3 reads CASSPSGSYEQYF. CDR3 DNA sequence: TGTGCCAGCTCACCAAGCGGCAGCTACGAGCAGTACTTC.

The rearrangement joins TRBV13 to TRBJ1-4; 9 nucleotides line up with TRBD1. The V gene end was trimmed by 4 bases and the J gene end by 3 bases; junction bases not matched to a gene: 9. The CDR3 is 17 amino acids. The germline gives CDR1 PRHDT, CDR2 FYEKMQ (reference sequence). CDR3 loop: CASSYTGGEVPNEKLFF. In DNA form, the CDR3 reads TGTGCCAGCAGCTATACAGGGGGCGAGGTGCCTAATGAAAAACTGTTTTTT.

V is TRBV7-9 and J is TRBJ1-4; 8 bases agree with TRBD1. The CDR3 loop spans 13 amino acids. Germline CDR1 reads SEHNR; CDR2 reads FQNEAQ (reference sequence). With V trimmed by 5 bases and J by 5 bases, 1 base remained unmatched. The CDR3 DNA sequence: TGTGCCAGCAGCAGGACAGGGAATGAAAAACTGTTTTTT. This sequence encodes CASSRTGNEKLFF.

This chain uses TRBV7-3 with TRBJ2-3, with a tentative D call TRBD1 (6 bases). The CDR3 loop spans 16 amino acids. Germline-derived CDR1 and CDR2 are SGHTA and FQGTGA. V was shortened by 5 bases and J by 2 bases, with 17 bases between the two germline ends. The chain's CDR3 is CASSLPAHRATDTQYF. As DNA, the CDR3 is TGTGCCAGCAGCCTCCCGGCGCACAGGGCCACAGATACGCAGTATTTT. The variable domain in full, with the rest retrieved from reference TRBV7-3 and TRBJ2-3, is GAGVSQTPSNKVTEKGKYVELRCDPISGHTALYWYRQSLGQGPEFLIYFQGTGAADDSGLPNDRFFAVRPEGSVSTLKIQRTERGDSAVYLCASSLPAHRATDTQYFGPGTRLTVL.

The chain joins TRBV5-1 to TRBJ2-2; 9 bases match TRBD2. Germline lookup yields CDR1 SGHRS and CDR2 YFSETQ. The junction had 6 bases not matched to a gene; V was cut back by 3 bases and J by 6 bases. This CDR3 is built from 15 residues. CDR3: CASSSGLALAGELFF. CDR3 coding DNA: TGCGCCAGCAGCTCAGGACTAGCGTTGGCCGGGGAGCTGTTTTTT.

The J gene is TRBJ1-1, the V gene TRBV12-3 or TRBV12-4; no reliable D call. The CDR3 is made up of 13 amino acids. The V gene lost 1 base and the J gene lost 1 base, with 4 bases spanning the gap. CDR3 DNA: TGTGCCAGCAGTTTAGGGCAGAACACTGAAGCTTTCTTT. It is translated as CASSLGQNTEAFF.

The chain joins TRBV3-1 (or the pseudogene TRBV3-2) to TRBJ1-2, with D hard to call. V lost 4 bases and J 8 bases, leaving 11 bases between the germline ends. The CDR3 contains 12 residues. Germline lookup yields CDR1 LGHDT and CDR2 YNNKEL (reference sequence). CDR3 protein: CASSPGGLGYTF. In DNA, the CDR3 is TGTGCCAGCAGCCCGGGTGGTTTGGGCTACACCTTC.

This sequence joins TRBV30 and TRBJ1-3; D not resolved. Germline loops: CDR1 GTSNPN, CDR2 SVGIG (reference sequence). The CDR3 is made up of 13 amino acids. The germline V and J ends were trimmed by 4 bases and 0 bases, with 7 bases remaining between them. CDR3 in amino acids: CAWTSGSGNTIYF. CDR3 in DNA: TGTGCCTGGACTTCAGGCTCTGGAAACACCATATATTTT. Full variable domain (outside the CDR3, taken from reference TRBV30 and TRBJ1-3): SQTIHQWPATLVQPVGSPLSLECTVEGTSNPNLYWYRQAAGRGLQLLFYSVGIGQISSEVPQNLSASRPQDRQFILSSKKLLLSDSGFYLCAWTSGSGNTIYFGEGSWLTVV.

This clone was detected only once. Here the CDR3 reads CSVRTGDGSGYTF. CDR3 DNA sequence: TGCAGCGTTCGGACAGGGGATGGCTCTGGCTACACCTTC. J is TRBJ1-2 and V is TRBV29-1; 9 bases fit TRBD1. Losses at the gene ends were 5 bases for V and 7 bases for J; bases not matched to a gene: 8. The CDR3 has 13 amino acids. CDR1 SQVTM and CDR2 ANQGSEA come from the germline V gene.

The rearrangement links TRBV5-1 to TRBJ2-7, with D perhaps matching TRBD1 (9 bases). The CDR3 has 20 residues. Germline CDR1 SGHRS, CDR2 YFSETQ. Trimming stripped 5 bases from V and 5 bases from J, with 35 bases between. CDR3 coding DNA: TGCGCCAGCAGTTCACCCCGGGACAGGGATTGGGGGACTAGTGGCCACGAGCAGTACTTC. This translates into CASSSPRDRDWGTSGHEQYF.

The chain couples TRBV4-3 to TRBJ2-3; no firm D call. Germline lookup yields CDR1 LGHNA and CDR2 YSLEER. The V and J ends lost 0 bases and 1 base respectively, with 5 bases between them. The CDR3 runs to 14 residues. The CDR3 region has the DNA TGCGCCAGCAGCCAAGATATCCGCACAGATACGCAGTATTTT. The encoded protein is CASSQDIRTDTQYF.

The chain joins TRBV2 to TRBJ1-6; TRBD1 matches at 8 bases. Germline trimming cut 6 bases from V and 11 bases from J; bases unmatched to any gene: 6. The CDR3 contains 13 residues. Looked up from germline, CDR1 is SNHLY and CDR2 is FYNNEI. The CDR3 here is CASSGQGSPPLHF. The CDR3 DNA reads TGTGCCAGCAGCGGACAGGGTAGCCCACCCCTCCACTTT. The full variable domain, in which reference TRBV2 and TRBJ1-6 provide the parts outside the CDR3, is EPEVTQTPSHQVTQMGQEVILRCVPISNHLYFYWYRQILGQKVEFLVSFYNNEISEKSEIFDDQFSVERPDGSNFTLKIRSTKLEDSAMYFCASSGQGSPPLHFGNGTRLTVT.

The chain recombines TRBV4-3 with TRBJ2-7, with 9 bases that match TRBD1. V shed 0 bases and J 12 bases; nucleotides not matched to a gene: 9. The CDR3 totals 14 residues. Germline values: CDR1 LGHNA, CDR2 YSLEER. Here the CDR3 DNA reads TGCGCCAGCAGCCAAGATTGGGGAGACAGGGGGAGGTACTTC. It yields the protein CASSQDWGDRGRYF.

This clone turned up a few times. This chain uses TRBV4-3 with TRBJ2-1; the match to TRBD2 covers 10 bases. The CDR3 loop spans 16 amino acids. Looked up from germline, CDR1 is LGHNA and CDR2 is YSLEER. Trimming removed 5 bases from V and 2 bases from J; junction bases left unmatched: 6. DNA of the CDR3: TGCGCCAGCAGCATCAGTCTAGCGGGGGCCTACAATGAGCAGTTCTTC. Translation gives CASSISLAGAYNEQFF.

CDR3 nucleotide sequence: TGTGCCAGCATCTCCCCGGGGCAGGGGCTTTTTTTT. This encodes CASISPGQGLFF. The V gene is TRBV25-1, the J gene TRBJ1-4; tentative D call: TRBD1 (6 bases). The CDR3 is made up of 12 amino acids. Germline V gene data show CDR1 as MGHDK and CDR2 as SYGVNS. V lost 7 bases and J lost 17, with 20 bases in between.

This chain joins TRBV5-5 and TRBJ1-1, with 11 bases identical to TRBD1. The CDR3 contains 18 residues. V lost 4 bases, J lost 7 bases, and 18 bases stayed unmatched. CDR1 and CDR2 (germline): SGHKS, YYEKEE (reference sequence). CDR3 protein: CASSPSPRTGGRLGEAFF. The DNA for the CDR3 is TGTGCCAGCAGCCCCTCCCCCAGGACAGGGGGCAGGTTAGGTGAAGCTTTCTTT. Full variable domain (missing parts from reference TRBV5-5 and TRBJ1-1): DAGVTQSPTHLIKTRGQQVTLRCSPISGHKSVSWYQQVLGQGPQFIFQYYEKEERGRGNFPDRFSARQFPNYSSELNVNALLLGDSALYLCASSPSPRTGGRLGEAFFGQGTRLTVV.

The chain links TRBV24-1 to TRBJ2-7; D is perhaps TRBD1 (6 bases). The germline V gene encodes CDR1 KGHDR and CDR2 SFDVKD. There are 14 residues in the CDR3. The ends were cut back, 9 bases at V and 2 bases at J, with 16 bases in the middle. The CDR3 spells CATRDYGTTYEQYF. Here the CDR3 DNA reads TGTGCCACCCGAGACTACGGGACAACCTACGAGCAGTACTTC.

To note about this clone: The same CDR3 also results from other DNA sequences found in this sample. The rearrangement joins TRBV6-5 to TRBJ1-2; possibly TRBD1 for D (5 bases). The germline V gene has CDR1 MNHEY and CDR2 SVGAGI. The CDR3 loop spans 12 amino acids. V dropped 0 bases and J dropped 8 bases, with 7 bases sitting between them. DNA for the CDR3: TGTGCCAGCAGTTACTCGGGGGGGGGCTACACCTTC. Translating gives CASSYSGGGYTF.